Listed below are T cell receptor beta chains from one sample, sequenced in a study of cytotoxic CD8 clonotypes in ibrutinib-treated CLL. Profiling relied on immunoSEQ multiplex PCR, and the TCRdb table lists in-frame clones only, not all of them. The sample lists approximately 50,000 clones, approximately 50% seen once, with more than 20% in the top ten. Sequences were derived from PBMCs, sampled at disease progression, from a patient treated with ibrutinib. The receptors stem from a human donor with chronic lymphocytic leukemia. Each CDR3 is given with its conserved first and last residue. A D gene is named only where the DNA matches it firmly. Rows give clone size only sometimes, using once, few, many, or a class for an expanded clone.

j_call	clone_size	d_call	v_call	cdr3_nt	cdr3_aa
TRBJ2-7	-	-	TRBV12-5	TGTGCTAGTGGCTCGGCGGTTTACGAGCAGTACTTC	CASGSAVYEQYF
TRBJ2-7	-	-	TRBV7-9	TGTGCCAGCAGCTTAGCGGGGGGGCCTTACGAGCAGTACTTC	CASSLAGGPYEQYF
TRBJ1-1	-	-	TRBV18	TGTGCCAGCTCACCATCCGGACGGCTGATGAACACTGAAGCTTTCTTT	CASSPSGRLMNTEAFF
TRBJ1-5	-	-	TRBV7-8	TGTGCCAGCAGCTTAGTAGATCAGCCCCAGCATTTT	CASSLVDQPQHF
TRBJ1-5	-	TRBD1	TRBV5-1	TGCGCCAGCAGCTTAGGGACAGTTAGCAATCAGCCCCAGCATTTT	CASSLGTVSNQPQHF
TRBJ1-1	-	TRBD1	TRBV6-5	TGTGCCAGCAGTGAAGGGACAGGGGTCAGTGAAGCTTTCTTT	CASSEGTGVSEAFF
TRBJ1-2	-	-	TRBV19	TGTGCCAGTAGTATTTTTCGGGGGGACTATGGCTACACCTTC	CASSIFRGDYGYTF
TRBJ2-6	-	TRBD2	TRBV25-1	TGTGCCAGCAGTGATTGGGGGGGAGAAACTGGGGCCAACGTCCTGACTTTC	CASSDWGGETGANVLTF
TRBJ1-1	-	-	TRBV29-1	TGCAGCGTTGACCCCTCCGGGGGTTTCGGGAACACTGAAGCTTTCTTT	CSVDPSGGFGNTEAFF
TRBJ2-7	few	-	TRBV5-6	TGTGCCAGCAGCTTGCTCAGGGCCTACGAGCAGTACTTC	CASSLLRAYEQYF
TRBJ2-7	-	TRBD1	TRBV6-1	TGTGCCAGCAGTGAAAGGGACAGGGGATGGGGCGAGCAGTACTTC	CASSERDRGWGEQYF
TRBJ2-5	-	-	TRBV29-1	TGCAGCGGCCAAGAACTCCAAGAGACCCAGTACTTC	CSGQELQETQYF
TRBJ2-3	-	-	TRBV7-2	TGTGCCAGCAGCAGCCCCCAAGATACGCAGTATTTT	CASSSPQDTQYF
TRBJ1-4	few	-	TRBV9	TGTGCCAGCAGCGTAGCCCCTAATGAAAAACTGTTTTTT	CASSVAPNEKLFF
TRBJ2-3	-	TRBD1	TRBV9	TGTGCCAGCAGCGACCGGGACAGGGGGCAAGATACGCAGTATTTT	CASSDRDRGQDTQYF
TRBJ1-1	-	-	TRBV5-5	TGTGCCAGCAGCTTGGAGACACCCACTGAAGCTTTCTTT	CASSLETPTEAFF
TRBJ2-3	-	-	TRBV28	TGTGCCAGCAGTTTCGGCAGGGGCACAGATACGCAGTATTTT	CASSFGRGTDTQYF
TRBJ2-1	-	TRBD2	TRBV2	TGTGCCAGCAGTGAATTAGCGGGGAATGAGCAGTTCTTC	CASSELAGNEQFF
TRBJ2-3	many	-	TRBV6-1	TGTGCCAGCGGGCCGGGGGCATTTGCTGCAGATACGCAGTATTTT	CASGPGAFAADTQYF
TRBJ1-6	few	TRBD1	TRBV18	TGTGCCAGCTCAACACAGGGGCACTCACCCCTCCACTTT	CASSTQGHSPLHF
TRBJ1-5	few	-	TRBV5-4	TGTGCCAGCAGTTTGGACAGCAATCAGCCCCAGCATTTT	CASSLDSNQPQHF
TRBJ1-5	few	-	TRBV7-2	TGTGCCAGCAGCTTAACGCCCGGAATGGATCAGCCCCAGCATTTT	CASSLTPGMDQPQHF
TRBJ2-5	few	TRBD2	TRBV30	TGTGCCTGGACACCCGGGGGGGCGAAGACCCAGTACTTC	CAWTPGGAKTQYF
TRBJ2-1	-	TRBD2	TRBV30	TGTGCCTGGAGTTCACTAGCGGGAAACTACAATGAGCAGTTCTTC	CAWSSLAGNYNEQFF
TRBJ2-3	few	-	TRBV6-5	TGTGCCAGCAGACTCACAGATACGCAGTATTTT	CASRLTDTQYF
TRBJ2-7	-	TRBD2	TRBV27	TGTGCCAGCAGTCCTAGCGGGGGGTTCTACGAGCAGTACTTC	CASSPSGGFYEQYF
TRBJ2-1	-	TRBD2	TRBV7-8	TGTGCCAGCAGCTTAGCAATTAGCGGGGGATACAATGAGCAGTTCTTC	CASSLAISGGYNEQFF
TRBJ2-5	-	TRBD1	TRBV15	TGTGCCACCAGTCGACAGGGGGCAGGAGAAGAGACCCAGTACTTC	CATSRQGAGEETQYF
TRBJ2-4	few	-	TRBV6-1	TGTGCCAGCAGTCAGGACGGGATGGGCAAAAACATTCAGTACTTC	CASSQDGMGKNIQYF
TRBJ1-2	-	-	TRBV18	TGTGCCAGCTCACCTCCAGGGACTAACTATGGCTACACCTTC	CASSPPGTNYGYTF
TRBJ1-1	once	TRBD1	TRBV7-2	TGTGCCAGCAGCTTAGCCACAGGGGCCACTGAAGCTTTCTTT	CASSLATGATEAFF
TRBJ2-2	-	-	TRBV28	TGTGCCAGCAGTTTTTCCGGGGAGCTGTTTTTT	CASSFSGELFF
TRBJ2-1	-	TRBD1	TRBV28	TGTGCCAGCAGTTTGGTAGGGGGCCCTGAGCAGTTCTTC	CASSLVGGPEQFF
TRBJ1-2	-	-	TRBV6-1	TGTGCCAGCAGCCTATCATATAAGGTGAACTATGGCTACACCTTC	CASSLSYKVNYGYTF
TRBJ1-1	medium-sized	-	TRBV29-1	TGCAGCGGTGGGGGGAAGAACACTGAAGCTTTCTTT	CSGGGKNTEAFF
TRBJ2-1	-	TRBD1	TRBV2	TGTGCCAGCAGTCAAAGGGGGCCATCCTACAATGAGCAGTTCTTC	CASSQRGPSYNEQFF
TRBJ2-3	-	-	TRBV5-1	TGCGCCAGCAGCCCCACGGTGGGGGCCCACACAGATACGCAGTATTTT	CASSPTVGAHTDTQYF
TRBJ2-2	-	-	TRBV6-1	TGTGCCAGCAAAAAAACAGGGACGGGGGAGCTGTTTTTT	CASKKTGTGELFF
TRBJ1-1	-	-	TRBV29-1	TGCAGCGTTCCCGCAGGGGCGGGCACTGAAGCTTTCTTT	CSVPAGAGTEAFF